The 23 T cell receptor beta chains listed next were all sequenced from one sample in a study of shared clonotypes between healthy human individuals. Repertoires were generated with immunoSEQ multiplex PCR, while TCRdb's copy carries only in-frame clones and drops some. The sample holds some 1.5 million clones, nearly 99% seen once. Sequencing input: naive CD4+ T cells sorted from blood. Subset meaning: CD45RA+ positively selected. These TCRs come from a man in his thirties or forties in good health.

The rearrangement joins TRBV7-9 to TRBJ2-6; 9 positions match TRBD1. The germline V gene encodes CDR1 SEHNR and CDR2 FQNEAQ (reference sequence). The V and J ends lost 1 base and 0 bases, in that order; junction bases with no gene match: 4. This CDR3 is built from 18 residues. The CDR3 protein is CASSLGRTGVSGANVLTF. The CDR3 coding sequence is TGTGCCAGCAGCTTAGGACGGACAGGGGTCTCTGGGGCCAACGTCCTGACTTTC.

This chain uses TRBV5-8 with TRBJ2-5; TRBD1 matches 10 bases. V lost 3 bases and J lost 5; bases outside the gene matches: 7. Looked up from germline, CDR1 is SGHTS and CDR2 is YDEGEE. The CDR3 is 15 amino acids. CDR3 sequence (DNA): TGTGCCAGCAGCTCCCGACAGGGGGCGATTGAGACCCAGTACTTC. Translated, it gives CASSSRQGAIETQYF.

The chain combines TRBV14 with TRBJ1-1, with 10 bases aligning to TRBD1. Germline V gene data show CDR1 as SGHDN and CDR2 as FVKESK. This CDR3 is built from 15 residues. V was pared by 4 bases and J by 3 bases, with 5 bases of the junction left unmatched. The CDR3 sequence: CASSRRTGGDTEAFF. CDR3 nucleotide sequence: TGTGCCAGCAGCCGAAGGACAGGGGGTGACACTGAAGCTTTCTTT.

The chain combines TRBV6-1 with TRBJ2-3; a weak D match, TRBD1 (5 bases). V was cut by 1 base and J by 5 bases, with 22 bases left in between. CDR1 is MNHNS, CDR2 SASEGT, per germline. The CDR3 covers 18 residues. CDR3 DNA: TGTGCCAGCAGTGAAGGTTGGTGGCAGGGCGAGGTGCTAGATACGCAGTATTTT. Translation gives CASSEGWWQGEVLDTQYF.

This chain joins TRBV5-4 and TRBJ2-7; TRBD1 matches 9 bases. V trimming: 3 bases; J trimming: 4 bases; junction bases outside the gene matches: 5. The CDR3 is 14 amino acids. Germline values: CDR1 SGHNT, CDR2 YYREEE (reference sequence). DNA for the CDR3: TGTGCCAGCAGCTGGGACAGGGCGACATACGAGCAGTACTTC. Encoded protein: CASSWDRATYEQYF.

The V and J genes are TRBV28 and TRBJ2-5, with TRBD2 identical over 8 bases. This CDR3 has 16 amino acids. Germline CDR1 is MDHEN and CDR2 is SYDVKM. Losses at the gene ends were 5 bases for V and 3 bases for J; bases not matched to a gene: 11. The CDR3 DNA reads as TGTGCCAGCAGTCCCCCGTTAGCGGGAAAGGAAGAGACCCAGTACTTC. This encodes CASSPPLAGKEETQYF.

The gene calls are TRBV11-2 and TRBJ2-1, with TRBD2 as a possible D gene (6 bases). V shed 3 bases and J shed 8 bases, with 11 bases lying between them. The germline V gene has CDR1 SGHAT and CDR2 FQNNGV. The CDR3 consists of 13 residues. CDR3 in amino acids: CASSFPRDYEQFF. CDR3 nucleotide sequence: TGTGCCAGCAGCTTCCCGCGGGACTATGAGCAGTTCTTC.

CDR3 sequence: CSVGGVEAFF. The CDR3 DNA reads TGCAGCGTGGGGGGGGTGGAAGCTTTCTTT. The chain links TRBV29-1 to TRBJ1-1; D is possibly TRBD1 (5 bases). Germline CDR1 SQVTM, CDR2 ANQGSEA. V was shortened by 6 bases and J by 8 bases, with 10 bases between the two germline ends. The CDR3 runs 10 residues.

This chain links TRBV10-2 with TRBJ2-7, with TRBD2 matching 7 bases. The CDR3 is 16 amino acids. Germline V gives CDR1 WSHSY, CDR2 SAAADI. The J segment lost 1 base and the V segment lost 4 bases, leaving 10 bases of the junction unmatched. The CDR3 nucleotides read TGCGCCAGCAGTGCTCTTGCTAGCGGTAGGTCCTACGAGCAGTACTTC. Translation: CASSALASGRSYEQYF.

This chain uses TRBV7-2 with TRBJ1-4; D possibly corresponds to TRBD1 (5 bases). This CDR3 contains 14 residues. Per the germline V gene, CDR1 is SGHTA and CDR2 is FQGNSA. Trimming removed 3 bases from V and 5 bases from J, with 10 bases in between. CDR3 in DNA: TGTGCCAGCAGCTTCTGGGGCGGGAATGAAAAACTGTTTTTT. It is translated as CASSFWGGNEKLFF.

Regarding this clone: Other DNA sequences in this sample translate to the same CDR3. The rearrangement links TRBV19 to TRBJ2-2; D gene unclear. Germline V gene lookup returns CDR1 LNHDA and CDR2 SQIVND (reference sequence). Trimming removed 7 bases at V and 1 base at J, with 7 bases between. The CDR3 consists of 13 residues. The CDR3 sequence: CASIGRNTGELFF. CDR3 DNA sequence: TGTGCCAGTATTGGCAGGAACACCGGGGAGCTGTTTTTT. Drawing the rest from reference TRBV19 and TRBJ2-2, the complete variable domain is DGGITQSPKYLFRKEGQNVTLSCEQNLNHDAMYWYRQDPGQGLRLIYYSQIVNDFQKGDIAEGYSVSREKKESFPLTVTSAQKNPTAFYLCASIGRNTGELFFGEGSRLTVL.

The chain employs TRBV5-6 and TRBJ2-7; no clear D. Trimming left V 0 bases short and J 6 bases short, with 10 bases between. Germline V lookup: CDR1 SGHDT, CDR2 YYEEEE. CDR3 size: 13 residues. The CDR3 DNA is TGTGCCAGCAGCTTGGGCAGGTTCCGCGAGCAGTACTTC. It yields the protein CASSLGRFREQYF.

With regard to this clone: Other DNA sequences of this sample code for an identical CDR3. V usage is TRBV28 and J usage is TRBJ2-7; D call uncertain. CDR1 is MDHEN and CDR2 is SYDVKM in the germline V gene. V dropped 1 base and J dropped 0 bases, with 7 bases sitting between them. The CDR3 has 14 residues. The CDR3 region has the DNA TGTGCCAGCAGTTTATTCCCAGTCTCCTACGAGCAGTACTTC. Protein product: CASSLFPVSYEQYF.

The rearrangement links TRBV5-4 to TRBJ2-1; 11 nucleotides align to TRBD1. V dropped 4 bases and J dropped 8; count of bases not matched to a gene: 11. From germline, CDR1 is SGHNT and CDR2 YYREEE (reference sequence). The CDR3 covers 16 residues. The CDR3 nucleotides read TGTGCCAGCAGCAGGGCCGGGACAGGGGGATTCGATGAGCAGTTCTTC. It specifies CASSRAGTGGFDEQFF.

This sequence joins TRBV5-6 and TRBJ1-1; D is uncertain. The CDR3 covers 14 residues. Trimming removed 5 bases at V and 2 bases at J, with 13 bases between. Germline V gene data show CDR1 as SGHDT and CDR2 as YYEEEE. In DNA form, the CDR3 reads TGTGCCAGCAGGGTAGGTTGGGATAACACTGAAGCTTTCTTT. This translates into CASRVGWDNTEAFF.

This clone was counted only a few times. V is TRBV20-1 and J is TRBJ2-1; a weak D match, TRBD2 (5 bases). The ends were cut back, 6 bases at V and 8 bases at J, with 11 bases in the middle. The CDR3 has 11 amino acids. The germline V gene has CDR1 DFQATT and CDR2 SNEGSKA (reference sequence). In nucleotides, the CDR3 is TGCAGTGCAGCCGGGGTCTATGAGCAGTTCTTC. Amino acids: CSAAGVYEQFF.

This chain uses TRBV28 with TRBJ2-2; no clear D gene. The V and J ends lost 8 bases and 2 bases respectively, with 18 bases between them. Germline V CDR1 and CDR2: MDHEN, SYDVKM. The CDR3 consists of 16 residues. The CDR3 DNA reads TGTGCCAGCTCCCTTAGGGTCGCTGGCAACACCGGGGAGCTGTTTTTT. Translated: CASSLRVAGNTGELFF. The variable domain in full, with the rest retrieved from reference TRBV28 and TRBJ2-2, is DVKVTQSSRYLVKRTGEKVFLECVQDMDHENMFWYRQDPGLGLRLIYFSYDVKMKEKGDIPEGYSVSREKKERFSLILESASTNQTSMYLCASSLRVAGNTGELFFGEGSRLTVL.

This rearrangement joins TRBV30 to TRBJ1-1; D uncertain. The V end lost 1 base, the J end lost 9 bases, and 9 bases lay between the germline ends. Germline-derived CDR1 and CDR2 are GTSNPN and SVGIG (reference sequence). This CDR3 spans 11 amino acids. CDR3 amino acids: CAWSEGPKAFF. CDR3 coding DNA: TGTGCCTGGAGTGAGGGTCCCAAAGCTTTCTTT.

The gene calls are TRBV5-1 and TRBJ2-2, with D perhaps TRBD2 (6 bases). The CDR3 spans 16 residues. Trimming pared 2 bases from V and 6 bases from J, leaving 17 bases between. In germline, CDR1 is SGHRS, CDR2 YFSETQ. CDR3 in amino acids: CASSLSVTSGAGELFF. The CDR3 DNA is TGCGCCAGCAGCTTATCTGTGACTAGTGGGGCCGGGGAGCTGTTTTTT.

This rearrangement joins TRBV15 to TRBJ2-2; the D gene is possibly TRBD1 (6 bases). Germline V lookup: CDR1 LNHNV, CDR2 YYDKDF (reference sequence). V lost 3 bases to trimming and J lost 0 bases, with 11 bases between them. The CDR3 totals 16 residues. Here the CDR3 DNA reads TGTGCCACCAGCAGGACAGGCGCCCCGAACACCGGGGAGCTGTTTTTT. This sequence encodes CATSRTGAPNTGELFF.

The V call is TRBV2, the J call TRBJ1-5; D perhaps matches TRBD1 (5 bases). Trimming left V 6 bases short and J 6 bases short, with 12 bases between. CDR3 size: 13 residues. Germline V gives CDR1 SNHLY, CDR2 FYNNEI. The CDR3, as DNA: TGTGCCAGCAGCGACAGTTCCAGTCAGCCCCAGCATTTT. As protein: CASSDSSSQPQHF. The complete variable domain, with remaining parts taken from reference TRBV2 and TRBJ1-5, reads EPEVTQTPSHQVTQMGQEVILRCVPISNHLYFYWYRQILGQKVEFLVSFYNNEISEKSEIFDDQFSVERPDGSNFTLKIRSTKLEDSAMYFCASSDSSSQPQHFGDGTRLSIL.

The chain uses TRBV20-1 and TRBJ2-7; TRBD2 agrees at 9 bases. V lost 2 bases, J lost 9 bases, and 2 bases stayed unmatched. Germline-derived CDR1 and CDR2 are DFQATT and SNEGSKA (reference sequence). The CDR3 spans 11 residues. In DNA, the CDR3 is TGCAGTGCTAGACTAGCGGGATTGCAGTACTTC. It yields the protein CSARLAGLQYF.

CDR3 in DNA: TGTGCCAGCAGCTTAGGGACAGGGGGCGCAGATACGCAGTATTTT. Translated: CASSLGTGGADTQYF. The gene calls are TRBV7-9 and TRBJ2-3; 11 nucleotides agree with TRBD1. CDR3 length equals 15 residues. The junction had 1 base not matched to a gene; V was cut back by 1 base and J by 4 bases. Germline CDR1 and CDR2: SEHNR and FQNEAQ (reference sequence). The whole variable domain, filled in from reference TRBV7-9 and TRBJ2-3, reads DTGVSQNPRHKITKRGQNVTFRCDPISEHNRLYWYRQTLGQGPEFLTYFQNEAQLEKSRLLSDRFSAERPKGSFSTLEIQRTEQGDSAMYLCASSLGTGGADTQYFGPGTRLTVL.